The 25 T cell receptor beta chains below come from one sample, sequenced in a study of blood T cell repertoires in COVID-19. Generated by immunoSEQ multiplex PCR, the TCRdb table keeps only in-frame clones and is missing some. The sample consists of about 180,000 clones, 70% to 85% of them appearing once. The sequenced sample was peripheral blood. These receptors were collected from a human donor in a cohort sampled during active COVID-19.

J is TRBJ2-7 and V is TRBV3-1 (or the pseudogene TRBV3-2); TRBD1 is a possible D gene (6 bases). The CDR3 sequence is 18 residues long. Per germline, CDR1 LGHDT and CDR2 YNNKEL (reference sequence). V was clipped by 5 bases and J by 4 bases, with 27 bases between them. CDR3 amino acids: CASSSLTDLSQTGYEQYF. DNA for the CDR3: TGTGCCAGCAGCTCCCTTACAGACCTGAGTCAAACAGGGTACGAGCAGTACTTC.

J is TRBJ2-2 and V is TRBV5-1; 13 bases fit TRBD2. Germline lookup yields CDR1 SGHRS and CDR2 YFSETQ. The V gene end was trimmed by 2 bases and the J gene end by 4 bases; junction bases not matched to a gene: 14. The CDR3 length is 20 residues. This CDR3 is CASSFPGTSGVSEFTGELFF. CDR3 nucleotide sequence: TGCGCCAGCAGCTTTCCCGGGACTAGCGGGGTTTCCGAGTTCACCGGGGAGCTGTTTTTT.

V and J are TRBV4-1 and TRBJ2-5; the match to TRBD2 covers 11 bases. Germline CDR1 and CDR2: MGHRA and YSYEKL. Trimming cost V 2 bases and J 5 bases; bases outside gene matches: 4. The CDR3 has 15 residues. CDR3: CASSQLSGGAETQYF. In DNA form, the CDR3 reads TGCGCCAGCAGCCAACTTAGCGGGGGGGCGGAGACCCAGTACTTC.

This chain links TRBV5-1 with TRBJ2-1, with 7 bases lining up with TRBD2. CDR1 and CDR2 (germline): SGHRS, YFSETQ. The CDR3 runs 15 residues. V shed 4 bases, J shed 4 bases, and the junction held 8 bases outside the gene matches. Written as DNA, the CDR3 is TGCGCCAGCAGCCCGCCTGGCGGGGGTTACAATGAGCAGTTCTTC. Protein: CASSPPGGGYNEQFF.

In DNA, the CDR3 is TGTGCCAGCAGCTTAGCCCCTTCAGGTTTGTACACTGAAGCTTTCTTT. Residues: CASSLAPSGLYTEAFF. The chain is built from TRBV11-2 and TRBJ1-1; D gene ambiguous. Per the germline V gene, CDR1 is SGHAT and CDR2 is FQNNGV. V gave up 1 base and J gave up 3 bases, with 15 bases separating them. The CDR3 covers 16 residues.

The rearrangement links TRBV2 to TRBJ1-5, with D possibly TRBD1 on 6 matching bases. CDR1 is SNHLY and CDR2 is FYNNEI in the germline V gene. The V gene lost 6 bases and the J gene lost 0 bases, with 12 bases spanning the gap. The CDR3 totals 15 residues. The CDR3 sequence is CASRSGTTSNQPQHF. The CDR3 DNA follows: TGTGCCAGCAGGTCCGGGACAACTAGCAATCAGCCCCAGCATTTT.

The count of this clone is one. This chain links TRBV5-1 with TRBJ2-2; TRBD1 might be the D (5 bases). Trimming cost V 0 bases and J 4 bases, with 10 bases left between them. The CDR3 length is 15 residues. Germline CDR1 SGHRS, CDR2 YFSETQ. CDR3 nucleotides: TGCGCCAGCAGCTTGGATTCAGGGTCCACCGGGGAGCTGTTTTTT. Its protein is CASSLDSGSTGELFF.

V and J are TRBV4-1 and TRBJ2-1, with 10 bases matching TRBD2. CDR1 is MGHRA, CDR2 YSYEKL, per germline. The J segment lost 4 bases and the V segment lost 1 base, leaving 4 bases of the junction unmatched. The CDR3 sequence is 16 residues long. The DNA of the CDR3 is TGCGCCAGCAGCCAAGTACTAGCGGGGCGATACAATGAGCAGTTCTTC. It translates to CASSQVLAGRYNEQFF.

This chain connects TRBV13 to TRBJ1-1; a possible D gene is TRBD1 (6 bases). Germline CDR1 reads PRHDT; CDR2 reads FYEKMQ (reference sequence). Between the trimmed V and J ends, which lost 4 bases and 7 bases, there was a span of 13 bases. This CDR3 contains 13 residues. As DNA, the CDR3 is TGTGCCAGCAGCTCCCAACAGGGCTTTGAAGCTTTCTTT. This sequence encodes CASSSQQGFEAFF.

The chain links TRBV7-6 to TRBJ1-1; D uncertain. The CDR3 covers 13 residues. The germline V and J ends were trimmed by 8 bases and 0 bases, with 10 bases remaining between them. CDR1 SGHVS and CDR2 FNYEAQ come from the germline V gene. The CDR3 nucleotides read TGTGCCAGCTCCGCAGACATGAACACTGAAGCTTTCTTT. Translating it yields CASSADMNTEAFF.

The chain has TRBV6-2 or TRBV6-3 and TRBJ2-6; the D gene is possibly TRBD2 (5 bases). CDR1 MNHEY and CDR2 SVGEGT come from the germline V gene. The CDR3 loop spans 15 amino acids. The ends were cut back, 2 bases at V and 6 bases at J, with 11 bases in the middle. Here the CDR3 reads CASSYRGFVANVLTF. In DNA form, the CDR3 reads TGTGCCAGCAGTTACCGGGGTTTTGTGGCCAACGTCCTGACTTTC.

J is TRBJ1-5 and V is TRBV18; 12 bases line up with TRBD1. CDR1 is KGHSH and CDR2 is LQKENI in the germline V gene. The ends lost 5 bases at V and 6 bases at J; junction bases unmatched: 8. The CDR3 loop spans 16 amino acids. CDR3 bases: TGTGCCAGCTCATCTCTCCCGGGACAGGGGGCTCAGCCCCAGCATTTT. It specifies CASSSLPGQGAQPQHF.

V gene TRBV7-9 combines with J gene TRBJ1-1; 10 bases line up with TRBD1. Looked up from germline, CDR1 is SEHNR and CDR2 is FQNEAQ (reference sequence). The CDR3 runs 17 residues. V shed 5 bases, J shed 3 bases, and the junction held 12 bases outside the gene matches. The CDR3 coding sequence is TGTGCCAGCAGCCCCGGGACAGGGGTGGACAAGGACACTGAAGCTTTCTTT. Amino acid sequence: CASSPGTGVDKDTEAFF.

This chain connects TRBV4-1 to TRBJ1-4; a possible D gene is TRBD1 (5 bases). The V end lost 1 base, the J end lost 12 bases, and 9 bases lay between the germline ends. The CDR3 runs 12 residues. CDR1 MGHRA and CDR2 YSYEKL come from the germline V gene. The CDR3 region has the DNA TGCGCCAGCAGCCAAGTTGGACAACAACTGTTTTTT. Translated: CASSQVGQQLFF.

This chain joins TRBV11-2 and TRBJ2-2; D not certain. V was shortened by 1 base and J by 6 bases, with 12 bases between the two germline ends. The germline V gene encodes CDR1 SGHAT and CDR2 FQNNGV. This CDR3 has 15 amino acids. The CDR3 region is CASSLGPGLAGELFF. As DNA, the CDR3 is TGTGCCAGCAGCTTAGGTCCCGGGTTAGCCGGGGAGCTGTTTTTT.

This clone occurred once. This chain connects TRBV12-3 or TRBV12-4 to TRBJ2-7, with D perhaps TRBD1 (6 bases). V was trimmed by 10 bases and J by 3 bases, leaving 13 bases between them. The CDR3 sequence is 12 residues long. The CDR3 DNA follows: TGTGCCACCGGAGAGGACAGCTACGAGCAGTACTTC. This gives the protein CATGEDSYEQYF.

The V call is TRBV19, the J call TRBJ1-5; TRBD1 matches at 8 bases. Germline values: CDR1 LNHDA, CDR2 SQIVND (reference sequence). Losses at the gene ends were 5 bases for V and 7 bases for J; bases not matched to a gene: 10. The CDR3 length is 15 residues. The CDR3 reads CASSYDRGFGQPQHF. In DNA form, the CDR3 reads TGTGCCAGTAGTTACGACAGGGGATTCGGGCAGCCCCAGCATTTT. Full variable domain (missing parts from reference TRBV19 and TRBJ1-5): DGGITQSPKYLFRKEGQNVTLSCEQNLNHDAMYWYRQDPGQGLRLIYYSQIVNDFQKGDIAEGYSVSREKKESFPLTVTSAQKNPTAFYLCASSYDRGFGQPQHFGDGTRLSIL.

Regarding this clone: Other DNA sequences in the same sample also yield this CDR3. This chain links TRBV5-1 with TRBJ1-1; unclear D gene. V was pared by 4 bases and J by 0 bases, with 7 bases between. The CDR3 sequence is 13 residues long. Germline V gene sequence: CDR1 SGHRS, CDR2 YFSETQ. CDR3 DNA: TGCGCCAGCAGCCTGGTATTGAACACTGAAGCTTTCTTT. This translates into CASSLVLNTEAFF.

The V call is TRBV7-9, the J call TRBJ1-2, with D perhaps TRBD1 (5 bases). In germline, CDR1 is SEHNR, CDR2 FQNEAQ (reference sequence). CDR3 size: 15 residues. V lost 5 bases, J lost 2 bases, and 15 bases lay in between. The CDR3 DNA sequence: TGTGCCAGCAGCAAAGTCGGGGGATACAACTATGGCTACACCTTC. This sequence encodes CASSKVGGYNYGYTF. The full variable domain, completed using reference TRBV7-9 and TRBJ1-2, is DTGVSQNPRHKITKRGQNVTFRCDPISEHNRLYWYRQTLGQGPEFLTYFQNEAQLEKSRLLSDRFSAERPKGSFSTLEIQRTEQGDSAMYLCASSKVGGYNYGYTFGSGTRLTVV.

This chain connects TRBV10-2 to TRBJ2-1; TRBD1 matches 7 bases. The CDR3 totals 15 residues. V lost 6 bases, J lost 7 bases, and 12 bases stayed unmatched. Looked up from germline, CDR1 is WSHSY and CDR2 is SAAADI. CDR3 residues: CASSDMDRKVNEQFF. The CDR3 coding sequence is TGCGCCAGCAGCGACATGGACAGGAAGGTAAATGAGCAGTTCTTC.

This sequence joins TRBV6-5 and TRBJ1-2; D is perhaps TRBD1 (6 bases). V was trimmed by 10 bases and J by 3 bases, leaving 15 bases between them. Germline-derived CDR1 and CDR2 are MNHEY and SVGAGI. This CDR3 is built from 13 residues. The CDR3: CATFSDRYYGYTF. The CDR3 nucleotides are TGTGCCACCTTTTCGGACAGATACTATGGCTACACCTTC.

The genes are TRBV18 and TRBJ1-4, with 8 nucleotides matching TRBD1. The V gene's germline CDR1 is KGHSH and CDR2 LQKENI. With 3 bases clipped from V and 7 bases from J, the junction kept 7 bases outside the gene matches. This CDR3 comprises 15 residues. The CDR3 bases are TGTGCCAGCTCACCGTTGACAGGGGAGGCTGAAAAACTGTTTTTT. This codes for CASSPLTGEAEKLFF. The variable domain in full, with the rest retrieved from reference TRBV18 and TRBJ1-4, is NAGVMQNPRHLVRRRGQEARLRCSPMKGHSHVYWYRQLPEEGLKFMVYLQKENIIDESGMPKERFSAEFPKEGPSILRIQQVVRGDSAAYFCASSPLTGEAEKLFFGSGTQLSVL.

The chain uses TRBV2 and TRBJ2-1; 8 bases fit TRBD2. The germline gives CDR1 SNHLY, CDR2 FYNNEI. Unmatched junction bases numbered 7, after V lost 7 bases and J lost 5 bases. The length of the CDR3 is 14 residues. The CDR3 protein is CASNAAGGHNEQFF. The DNA for the CDR3 is TGTGCCAGCAATGCGGCGGGGGGACACAATGAGCAGTTCTTC.

CDR3 DNA: TGTGCCACCTCACGAGGAAGTCCCTACAATGAGCAGTTCTTC. Translation gives CATSRGSPYNEQFF. V and J are TRBV24-1 and TRBJ2-1; D unresolved. The germline CDR1 and CDR2 sequences are KGHDR and SFDVKD. The germline V and J ends were trimmed by 9 bases and 2 bases, with 13 bases remaining between them. The CDR3 spans 14 residues.

This clone was seen only a few times. The V gene is TRBV6-6, the J gene TRBJ1-1, with D possibly being TRBD1 (6 bases). This CDR3 is 15 amino acids long. Between the trimmed V and J ends, which lost 0 bases and 6 bases, there was a span of 14 bases. The germline V gene has CDR1 MNHNY and CDR2 SVGAGI (reference sequence). The CDR3 nucleotides are TGTGCCAGCAGTTACTCCGGAGACAGGAGCCCTGAAGCTTTCTTT. Protein sequence: CASSYSGDRSPEAFF.